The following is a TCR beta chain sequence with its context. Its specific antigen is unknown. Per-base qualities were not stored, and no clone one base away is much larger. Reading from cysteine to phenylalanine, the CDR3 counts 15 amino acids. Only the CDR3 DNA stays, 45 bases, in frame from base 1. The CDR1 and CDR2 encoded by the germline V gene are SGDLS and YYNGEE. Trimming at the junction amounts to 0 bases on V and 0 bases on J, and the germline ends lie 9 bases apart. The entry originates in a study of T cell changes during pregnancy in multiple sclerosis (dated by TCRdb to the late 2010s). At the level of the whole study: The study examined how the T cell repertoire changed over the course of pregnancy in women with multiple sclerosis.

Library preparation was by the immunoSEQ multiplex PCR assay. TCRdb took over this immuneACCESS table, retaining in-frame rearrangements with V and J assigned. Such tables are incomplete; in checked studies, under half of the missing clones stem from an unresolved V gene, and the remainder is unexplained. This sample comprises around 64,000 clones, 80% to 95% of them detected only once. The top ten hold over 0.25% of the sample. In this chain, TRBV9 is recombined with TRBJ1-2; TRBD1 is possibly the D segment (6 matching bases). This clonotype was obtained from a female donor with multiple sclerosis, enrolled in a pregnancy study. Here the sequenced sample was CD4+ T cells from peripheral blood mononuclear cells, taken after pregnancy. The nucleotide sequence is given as TGTGCCAGCAGCGTAGGGACAGCAACTAACTATGGCTACACCTTC. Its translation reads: CASSVGTATNYGYTF. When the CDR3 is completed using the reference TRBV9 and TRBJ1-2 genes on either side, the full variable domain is DSGVTQTPKHLITATGQRVTLRCSPRSGDLSVYWYQQSLDQGLQFLIQYYNGEERAKGNILERFSAQQFPDLHSELNLSSLELGDSALYFCASSVGTATNYGYTFGSGTRLTVV.